This T cell receptor (beta chain) was obtained from a study of blood T cell repertoires in COVID-19. Study-level information: Researchers got acute and convalescent COVID-19 samples from the United States, Italy and Spain.

The age range of participants was about 18 to 89 years, with residence in roughly 25 US areas. Clinical history as reported by participants underpinned cohort assignment. The protocol was immunoSEQ multiplex PCR, while the TCRdb copy is restricted to in-frame clones and leaves out a portion. The table records 200,000 to 250,000 clones, over 70% of them present only once. The J segment lost 8 bases and the V segment lost 5 bases, leaving 6 bases of the junction unmatched. The CDR3 extends over 15 amino acids. The V gene's germline CDR1 is ENHRY and CDR2 SYGVKD. Sequencing was done on a sample of PBMCs or T cells enriched from blood (not recorded which). The rearrangement links TRBV10-3 to TRBJ2-1; TRBD2 aligns across 13 bases. This TCR came from a woman younger than 45 who had been exposed to COVID-19. CDR3 sequence reads: CAISSTSGRKDEQFF. The CDR3 DNA sequence: TGTGCCATCAGTTCGACTAGCGGGAGGAAGGATGAGCAGTTCTTC.